This T cell receptor (beta chain) emerged from a study of type 1 regulatory T cells. Study in general: This in vitro CD4 product, T-allo10, is enriched for Tr1 cells and alloantigen-specific. Overall study findings and caveats: Tr1 cells had a more restricted TCR repertoire than non-Tr1 cells.

One entry per CDR3 protein, called by TCRdb with MiXCR from the reads. The top ten hold 8% to 9% of the sample, which has tens of thousands of distinct CDR3 sequences, under 25% seen once. Trimming stripped 5 bases from V and 4 bases from J, with 12 bases between. Germline values: CDR1 ENHRY, CDR2 SYGVKD. The CDR3 extends over 13 amino acids. As concerns this clonotype: Antigen specificity is unknown.

Sequenced input: cultured type 1 regulatory T (Tr1) cells, either the whole culture or a sorted fraction (not recorded which). The gene calls are TRBV10-3 and TRBJ2-7; weak D call: TRBD2 (5 bases). The TCR was taken from a human donor in good health. CDR3 in amino acids: CAISQGTSYEQYF. The CDR3 DNA reads as TGTGCCATCAGTCAAGGAACTAGTTACGAGCAGTACTTC.